The present TCR beta chain was sequenced within a study of shared clonotypes between healthy human individuals. Study results and caveats: For naive CD4 cells, approximately 4.7% of clonotypes were shared across a handful of donors. Larger richness was generally estimated for naive than memory subsets.

The authors distributed each subset's genomic DNA evenly over several immunoSEQ plates. TCRdb's table, derived via immunoSEQ multiplex PCR, lists solely in-frame clones and lacks some. The sample yields over 850,000 clones, around 82% seen once. Donors were Caucasian adults residing in Nashville, Tennessee, USA. Trimming stripped 6 bases from V and 8 bases from J, with 8 bases between. The CDR3 covers 11 residues. The germline V gene encodes CDR1 MDHEN and CDR2 SYDVKM. As regards this clone: No antigen is known for it.

Input material: memory CD4+ T cells from PBMCs. Subset specified: CD45RA-negative fraction. The J gene is TRBJ2-1, the V gene TRBV28, with D unresolved. The TCR was taken from a man between 18 and 35 years old in good health. Some clones in this sample may be carry-over from other donors' samples. CDR3 region: CASSLLDEQFF. The CDR3 bases are TGTGCCAGCAGCCTATTGGATGAGCAGTTCTTC.